This T cell receptor (beta chain) was retrieved from a study of metastatic and nonmetastatic thyroid tumors. Details on this clone: A much larger clonotype is one base distant, so this may be a read error.

Germline-derived CDR1 and CDR2 are MDHEN and SYDVKM. CDR3 length: 14 amino acids. V was clipped by 7 bases and J by 7 bases, with 19 bases between them. As processed by the authors: Between-group CDR3 differences, defined by clinicopathological status, yielded a distant-metastasis classifier for papillary thyroid cancer. TCRdb re-analyzed the PCR reads using MiXCR. In this record, the V and J calls reflect TCRdb's handling and not the investigators' own analysis. The data show about 59,000 clones, around 15% seen once. Thyroid surgery had not been preceded by any treatment in any patient. This sequence joins TRBV28 and TRBJ1-2; tentative D call: TRBD1 (6 bases). The sequence was collected from a male donor with papillary thyroid cancer or a benign thyroid nodule (not recorded which). Some clones in this sample may be carry-over from other donors' samples. The sequenced sample was blood. CDR3 amino acids: CASTLLRYRVGYTF. CDR3 bases: TGTGCCAGCACCCTCCTCCGGTACAGGGTTGGCTACACCTTC.